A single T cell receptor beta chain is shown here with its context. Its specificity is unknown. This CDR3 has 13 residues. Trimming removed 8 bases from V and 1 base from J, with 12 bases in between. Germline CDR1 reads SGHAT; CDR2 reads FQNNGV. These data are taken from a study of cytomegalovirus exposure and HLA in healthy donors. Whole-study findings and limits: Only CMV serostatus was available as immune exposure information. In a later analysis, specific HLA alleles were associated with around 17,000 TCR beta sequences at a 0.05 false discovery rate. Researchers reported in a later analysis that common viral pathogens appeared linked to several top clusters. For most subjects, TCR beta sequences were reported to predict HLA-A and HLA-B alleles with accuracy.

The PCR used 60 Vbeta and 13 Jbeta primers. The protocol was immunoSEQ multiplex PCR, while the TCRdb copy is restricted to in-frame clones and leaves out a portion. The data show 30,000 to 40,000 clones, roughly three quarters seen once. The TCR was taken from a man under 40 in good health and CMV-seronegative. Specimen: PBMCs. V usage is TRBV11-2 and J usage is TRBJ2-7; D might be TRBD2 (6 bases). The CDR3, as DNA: TGTGCCAGCGCCCCGGGGAGGTCCTACGAGCAGTACTTC. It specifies CASAPGRSYEQYF.